This T cell receptor beta chain stems from a study of T cell changes during pregnancy in multiple sclerosis. Only in-frame clones appear in the TCRdb table, and some are missing; sequencing was by immunoSEQ multiplex PCR. The sample contains 20,000 to 25,000 clones, approximately 84% of which appear only once. Germline assignment: CDR1 SGHTA and CDR2 FQGNSA. The CDR3 loop spans 15 amino acids. J was trimmed by 3 bases and V by 5 bases; bases with no gene match: 9. This clone was seen a single time. The TCR sequence derives from a female donor with multiple sclerosis, enrolled in a pregnancy study. This sequence joins TRBV7-2 and TRBJ2-5, with TRBD1 identical over 7 bases. Sequences were derived from CD8+ T cells from peripheral blood mononuclear cells, sampled after pregnancy. DNA for the CDR3: TGTGCCAGCAGCGGTTGGGGACAGCAGAAAGAGACCCAGTACTTC. Its protein product is CASSGWGQQKETQYF.